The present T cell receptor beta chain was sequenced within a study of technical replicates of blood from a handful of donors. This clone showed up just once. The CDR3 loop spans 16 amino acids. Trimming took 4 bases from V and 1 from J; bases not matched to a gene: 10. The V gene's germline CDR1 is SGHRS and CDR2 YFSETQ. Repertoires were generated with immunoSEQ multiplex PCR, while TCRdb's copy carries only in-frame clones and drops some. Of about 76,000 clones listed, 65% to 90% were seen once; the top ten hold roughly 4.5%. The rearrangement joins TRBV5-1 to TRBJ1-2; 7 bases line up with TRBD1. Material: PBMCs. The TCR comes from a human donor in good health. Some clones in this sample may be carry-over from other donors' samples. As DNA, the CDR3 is TGCGCCAGCAGCCCGGGAGGGGGCGCCCATAACTATGGCTACACCTTC. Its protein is CASSPGGGAHNYGYTF. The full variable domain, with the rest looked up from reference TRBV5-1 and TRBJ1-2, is KAGVTQTPRYLIKTRGQQVTLSCSPISGHRSVSWYQQTPGQGLQFLFEYFSETQRNKGNFPGRFSGRQFSNSRSEMNVSTLELGDSALYLCASSPGGGAHNYGYTFGSGTRLTVV.